A single sample gave rise to the 16 T cell receptor beta chains below, sequenced in a study of cytomegalovirus exposure and HLA in healthy donors (dated by TCRdb to about 2017). Library prep was done by the immunoSEQ multiplex PCR assay. For the multiplex PCR, a mixture combining 60 forward primers for TCR Vbeta segments and 13 reverse primers for TCR Jbeta segments was used. TCRdb stores this immuneACCESS table with in-frame sequences only. Part of the clones is absent; in the studies checked, under half of the shortfall reflects unresolved V genes, and no reason is known for the rest. Counted in this sample were around 85,000 clones; 70% to 80% of them appeared once. Approximately 20% of the sample rests with the top ten. Input material: PBMCs. These receptors originate from a young man in good health and CMV-seropositive.

The chain has TRBV10-2 and TRBJ2-7, with a weak D call TRBD2 (5 bases). Deletions cut 6 bases from V and 4 bases from J, with 13 bases between. Germline V gene lookup returns CDR1 WSHSY and CDR2 SAAADI. This CDR3 contains 13 residues. As DNA, the CDR3 is TGCGCCAGCAGCGCGGGTTTTGAGTACGAGCAGTACTTC. This gives the protein CASSAGFEYEQYF.

J is TRBJ2-1 and V is TRBV4-3, with 9 positions matching TRBD2. Germline values: CDR1 LGHNA, CDR2 YSLEER. With V trimmed by 2 bases and J by 0 bases, 14 bases remained unmatched. The CDR3 runs 20 residues. CDR3 in DNA: TGCGCCAGCAGCCAACTCCTGGGGGCGGGAGGGGGAGGCTCCTACAATGAGCAGTTCTTC. Amino acid sequence: CASSQLLGAGGGGSYNEQFF.

This clone was detected only a few times. This rearrangement joins TRBV7-8 to TRBJ2-1, with 12 bases that match TRBD2. The length of the CDR3 is 15 residues. CDR1 and CDR2 (germline): SGHVS, FQNEAQ. Trimming cost V 5 bases and J 5 bases; bases outside gene matches: 4. CDR3 in amino acids: CASSNGLAGNNEQFF. Written as DNA, the CDR3 is TGTGCCAGCAGCAATGGACTAGCGGGGAACAATGAGCAGTTCTTC. Based on the CDR3 plus reference TRBV7-8 and TRBJ2-1, the full variable domain is GAGVSQSPRYKVAKRGQDVALRCDPISGHVSLFWYQQALGQGPEFLTYFQNEAQLDKSGLPSDRFFAERPEGSVSTLKIQRTQQEDSAVYLCASSNGLAGNNEQFFGPGTRLTVL.

Details on this clone: An end of the junction differs from the germline gene, which may be a read error. The V call is TRBV5-6, the J call TRBJ1-2, with 7 bases matching TRBD1. The germline gives CDR1 SGHDT, CDR2 YYEEEE. This CDR3 has 15 amino acids. The DNA of the CDR3 is TGTGCCAGCATCCCCCGACAGGGCGGGGAATATGGCTACCCCTTC. Translating it yields CASIPRQGGEYGYPF.

This chain joins TRBV4-3 and TRBJ2-3, with D tentatively TRBD1 (5 bases). Germline loops: CDR1 LGHNA, CDR2 YSLEER. Trimming removed 2 bases from V and 4 bases from J, with 13 bases in between. This CDR3 is 15 amino acids long. The chain's CDR3 is CASSQKGRHADTQYF. The CDR3, as DNA: TGCGCCAGCAGCCAAAAGGGGCGGCACGCAGATACGCAGTATTTT.

The CDR3 here is CAWARQNTEAFF. The CDR3 DNA follows: TGTGCCTGGGCCAGACAGAACACTGAAGCTTTCTTT. This chain connects TRBV30 to TRBJ1-1; no firm D call. CDR1 GTSNPN and CDR2 SVGIG come from the germline V gene (reference sequence). Trimming removed 5 bases at V and 1 base at J, with 8 bases between. The CDR3 spans 12 residues.

The J gene is TRBJ1-1, the V gene TRBV11-1, with D possibly matching TRBD1 (5 bases). With 3 bases removed from V and 7 bases from J, the gap between germline ends came to 18 bases. This CDR3 is built from 15 residues. In germline, CDR1 is SGHAT, CDR2 FQDESV (reference sequence). This CDR3 reads CASSFSDGRGIEAFF. In DNA form, the CDR3 reads TGTGCCAGCAGCTTCTCGGACGGTAGGGGTATTGAAGCTTTCTTT.

CDR3: CASSEAFGQGYGYTF. Here the CDR3 DNA reads TGTGCCAGCAGTGAGGCCTTTGGACAGGGCTATGGCTACACCTTC. The chain couples TRBV6-1 to TRBJ1-2; 8 bases map to TRBD1. Germline loops: CDR1 MNHNS, CDR2 SASEGT. Trimming removed 3 bases from V and 4 bases from J; junction bases left unmatched: 7. The CDR3 runs to 15 residues.

The J gene is TRBJ1-2, the V gene TRBV29-1; D may be TRBD1 (6 bases). Germline-derived CDR1 and CDR2 are SQVTM and ANQGSEA. The length of the CDR3 is 14 residues. With 4 bases removed from V and 7 bases from J, the gap between germline ends came to 19 bases. CDR3 loop: CSVVGVGGFAGYTF. The DNA for the CDR3 is TGCAGCGTTGTCGGGGTTGGGGGCTTCGCTGGCTACACCTTC. Supplemented by reference TRBV29-1 and TRBJ1-2, the full variable domain reads SAVISQKPSRDICQRGTSLTIQCQVDSQVTMMFWYRQQPGQSLTLIATANQGSEATYESGFVIDKFPISRPNLTFSTLTVSNMSPEDSSIYLCSVVGVGGFAGYTFGSGTRLTVV.

The chain joins TRBV7-2 to TRBJ2-4; 7 nucleotides match TRBD2. The CDR3 totals 17 residues. CDR1 and CDR2 from the germline V gene are SGHTA and FQGNSA. J gave up 6 bases and V 4 bases, and 15 bases lay outside the gene matches. The DNA for the CDR3 is TGTGCCAGCAGCTCGAGCCGGGGGGACTACGGGAGAAACATTCAGTACTTC. Translated: CASSSSRGDYGRNIQYF.

This sequence joins TRBV30 and TRBJ2-2; 8 bases match TRBD2. The CDR3 has 15 residues. The V segment lost 2 bases and the J segment 6 bases; nucleotides outside the gene matches: 8. The germline V gene encodes CDR1 GTSNPN and CDR2 SVGIG (reference sequence). The CDR3 loop is CAWSSGGLGAGELFF. CDR3 sequence (DNA): TGTGCCTGGAGTTCGGGGGGGCTGGGGGCCGGGGAGCTGTTTTTT.

This clone was observed a single time. The rearrangement links TRBV5-1 to TRBJ2-7; the D is unclear. Between the trimmed V and J ends, which lost 1 base and 2 bases, there was a span of 13 bases. Germline CDR1 reads SGHRS; CDR2 reads YFSETQ. The length of the CDR3 is 15 residues. CDR3 DNA: TGCGCCAGCAGCTTGTCTTCTAATAGAGCCTACGAGCAGTACTTC. This sequence encodes CASSLSSNRAYEQYF. The full variable domain, completed using reference TRBV5-1 and TRBJ2-7, is KAGVTQTPRYLIKTRGQQVTLSCSPISGHRSVSWYQQTPGQGLQFLFEYFSETQRNKGNFPGRFSGRQFSNSRSEMNVSTLELGDSALYLCASSLSSNRAYEQYFGPGTRLTVT.

The chain employs TRBV7-3 and TRBJ2-7, with a tentative D call TRBD1 (6 bases). V lost 5 bases, J lost 0 bases, and 14 bases lay in between. Germline V lookup: CDR1 SGHTA, CDR2 FQGTGA. CDR3 length: 15 residues. Here the CDR3 DNA reads TGTGCCAGCAGCCCGGGACATATCGGCTCCTACGAGCAGTACTTC. Translated, it gives CASSPGHIGSYEQYF.

The chain has TRBV5-4 and TRBJ2-7, with TRBD2 matching 11 bases. The length of the CDR3 is 17 residues. The germline gives CDR1 SGHNT, CDR2 YYREEE (reference sequence). The junction had 9 bases not matched to a gene; V was cut back by 2 bases and J by 2 bases. The CDR3 DNA reads as TGTGCCAGCAGCTTCAACGTGGGGACTAGCGGCACCTACGAGCAGTACTTC. Protein: CASSFNVGTSGTYEQYF.

V gene TRBV20-1 combines with J gene TRBJ1-2; perhaps TRBD1 as D (5 bases). The V gene lost 2 bases and the J gene lost 7 bases, with 8 bases spanning the gap. Germline CDR1 DFQATT, CDR2 SNEGSKA (reference sequence). CDR3 length equals 11 residues. The CDR3 nucleotides are TGCAGTGCTAGACAGGGTGCTGGCTACACCTTC. The encoded protein is CSARQGAGYTF.

This rearrangement joins TRBV10-3 to TRBJ2-1; 10 nucleotides align to TRBD2. Germline V gives CDR1 ENHRY, CDR2 SYGVKD. The CDR3 sequence is 16 residues long. The V segment lost 3 bases and the J segment 5 bases; nucleotides outside the gene matches: 7. The CDR3 nucleotides read TGTGCCATCAGTGACGAAAGGACTAGCGGTAACAATGAGCAGTTCTTC. The encoded protein is CAISDERTSGNNEQFF.